These 32 T cell receptor beta chains share one sample of origin, sequenced in a study of response to subunit inactivated influenza vaccine. TCRdb called the RT-PCR reads again in MiXCR, with one record for every CDR3 protein. The sample has 450,000 to 500,000 distinct CDR3 sequences; roughly 9.7% are singletons. The material was PBMCs from blood, obtained roughly 6 weeks after vaccination. These receptors all come from a man aged 50-60 years who received an inactivated influenza vaccine.

This clonotype appeared many times. The V call is TRBV12-3 or TRBV12-4, the J call TRBJ1-2; D is ambiguous. The CDR3 contains 14 residues. The germline V and J ends were trimmed by 1 base and 4 bases, with 10 bases remaining between them. The CDR3 DNA reads as TGTGCCAGCAGTTTAGAGCTAGGGAGCTATGGCTACACCTTC. The encoded protein is CASSLELGSYGYTF.

This clonotype was seen repeatedly, ten times or more. V and J are TRBV4-1 and TRBJ1-1; TRBD1 matches 7 bases. The V segment lost 2 bases and the J segment 1 base; nucleotides outside the gene matches: 10. The CDR3 runs 17 residues. From germline, CDR1 is MGHRA and CDR2 YSYEKL. The CDR3 nucleotides are TGCGCCAGCAGCCAATATCGAACGGGACAGCGGAACACTGAAGCTTTCTTT. This codes for CASSQYRTGQRNTEAFF.

This clonotype has only a few counts. The rearrangement joins TRBV10-3 to TRBJ2-5; D may match TRBD1 or TRBD2 (5 bases each). Trimming removed 6 bases at V and 1 base at J, with 6 bases between. Germline CDR1 reads ENHRY; CDR2 reads SYGVKD. This CDR3 has 12 amino acids. The CDR3 coding sequence is TGTGCCATCAGAGGGACCCAAGAGACCCAGTACTTC. Its protein is CAIRGTQETQYF.

This chain joins TRBV6-1 and TRBJ2-3; 12 bases match TRBD2. The junction had 7 bases not matched to a gene; V was cut back by 7 bases and J by 5 bases. Germline CDR1 MNHNS, CDR2 SASEGT. The CDR3 consists of 15 residues. The CDR3 sequence: CASKQTSGGGDTQYF. DNA for the CDR3: TGTGCCAGCAAGCAGACTAGCGGGGGTGGAGATACGCAGTATTTT.

This clonotype was counted many times. This chain uses TRBV24-1 with TRBJ2-1; tentatively, D is TRBD2 (6 bases). The CDR3 is 16 residues long. Germline values: CDR1 KGHDR, CDR2 SFDVKD. V gave up 1 base and J gave up 0 bases, with 9 bases separating them. CDR3 in amino acids: CATSDLDGSSYNEQFF. Here the CDR3 DNA reads TGTGCCACCAGTGATTTAGACGGGAGCTCCTACAATGAGCAGTTCTTC.

This clonotype was counted at least ten times. The CDR3 DNA reads as TGCAGTGCTCACAGGGGACATGATTCACCCCTCCACTTT. Its protein is CSAHRGHDSPLHF. The chain combines TRBV20-1 with TRBJ1-6, with 7 bases fitting TRBD1. V shed 5 bases, J shed 8 bases, and the junction held 6 bases outside the gene matches. CDR1 is DFQATT and CDR2 is SNEGSKA in the germline V gene (reference sequence). The CDR3 spans 13 residues.

This chain joins TRBV7-9 and TRBJ1-1; D is undetermined. Germline CDR1 is SEHNR and CDR2 is FQNEAQ (reference sequence). This CDR3 has 14 residues. The V end lost 1 base, the J end lost 9 bases, and 15 bases lay between the germline ends. CDR3 sequence reads: CASSLVSSGGQAFF. The DNA of the CDR3 is TGTGCCAGCAGCTTAGTATCCTCCGGAGGGCAAGCTTTCTTT.

This clonotype was counted at least ten times. The V gene is TRBV27, the J gene TRBJ2-1, with TRBD2 identical over 16 bases. Trimming cost V 2 bases and J 6 bases; bases outside gene matches: 1. The length of the CDR3 is 16 residues. CDR1 and CDR2 (germline): MNHEY, SMNVEV (reference sequence). The CDR3 loop reads CASSLGTSGRANEQFF. Written as DNA, the CDR3 is TGTGCCAGCAGTTTAGGGACTAGCGGGAGGGCCAATGAGCAGTTCTTC.

This clonotype occurred a few times. The chain combines TRBV12-5 with TRBJ2-3; perhaps TRBD1 as D (6 bases). The CDR3 is made up of 13 amino acids. Trimming took off 6 bases at V and 6 bases at J, with 13 bases between the two ends. Germline V gives CDR1 LGHNT, CDR2 FRNRAP. The CDR3 coding sequence is TGTGCTAGTGGGGAGTGGGGGCTGGATACGCAGTATTTT. Translation: CASGEWGLDTQYF.

The chain employs TRBV27 and TRBJ1-2, with 9 positions matching TRBD1. CDR1 and CDR2 (germline): MNHEY, SMNVEV (reference sequence). This CDR3 region has 13 residues. With 3 bases clipped from V and 8 bases from J, the junction kept 4 bases outside the gene matches. The CDR3 sequence is CASSFDRGGGYTF. The CDR3 region has the DNA TGTGCCAGCAGTTTCGACAGGGGGGGAGGCTACACCTTC.

This clonotype has only a few counts. The chain is built from TRBV20-1 and TRBJ2-1, with unresolved D. Germline V lookup: CDR1 DFQATT, CDR2 SNEGSKA (reference sequence). The CDR3 contains 13 residues. Deletions cut 0 bases from V and 4 bases from J, with 7 bases between. CDR3 sequence: CSAREVRYNEQFF. In nucleotides, the CDR3 is TGCAGTGCTAGAGAAGTCCGATACAATGAGCAGTTCTTC.

This rearrangement joins TRBV29-1 to TRBJ2-4; D possibly corresponds to TRBD2 (6 bases). Deletions cut 2 bases from V and 1 base from J, with 12 bases between. Germline loops: CDR1 SQVTM, CDR2 ANQGSEA. This CDR3 has 15 residues. The CDR3 reads CSVETGSLAKNIQYF. Written as DNA, the CDR3 is TGCAGCGTTGAAACCGGGAGTCTTGCCAAAAACATTCAGTACTTC.

This clonotype was picked up many times. CDR3 sequence reads: CASSPSFNEQYF. In DNA form, the CDR3 reads TGTGCCAGCAGCCCCAGCTTTAACGAGCAGTACTTC. The rearrangement uses TRBV7-9 and TRBJ2-7; no clear D gene. CDR1 and CDR2 from the germline V gene are SEHNR and FQNEAQ (reference sequence). The CDR3 loop spans 12 amino acids. The V end was cut by 5 bases, the J end by 5 bases, with 10 bases between.

This chain uses TRBV6-5 with TRBJ1-5; D may be TRBD1 (5 bases). This CDR3 region has 15 residues. V gave up 0 bases and J gave up 4 bases, with 10 bases separating them. CDR1 and CDR2 from the germline V gene are MNHEY and SVGAGI. CDR3 loop: CASSYSRGGNQPQHF. The CDR3 DNA follows: TGTGCCAGCAGTTACTCGAGGGGAGGAAATCAGCCCCAGCATTTT.

This clonotype was found a few times. The rearrangement uses TRBV5-1 and TRBJ2-3; TRBD2 might be the D (5 bases). V was shortened by 4 bases and J by 4 bases, with 10 bases between the two germline ends. Germline V gene sequence: CDR1 SGHRS, CDR2 YFSETQ. The CDR3 sequence is 13 residues long. CDR3 nucleotides: TGCGCCAGCAGCGATACTAGTTCAGATACGCAGTATTTT. This codes for CASSDTSSDTQYF.

This clonotype has more than one count but fewer than ten. V and J are TRBV12-3 or TRBV12-4 and TRBJ2-1; D possibly matches TRBD1 or TRBD2 (5 bases each). V lost 6 bases to trimming and J lost 9 bases, with 15 bases between them. This CDR3 has 13 residues. CDR3 loop: CASSPRSGGEQFF. DNA of the CDR3: TGTGCCAGCAGCCCAAGGTCTGGGGGTGAGCAGTTCTTC.

This clonotype was observed a few times. The gene calls are TRBV6-2 or TRBV6-3 and TRBJ2-1; D unclear. The CDR3 covers 14 residues. V was cut by 2 bases and J by 8 bases, with 13 bases left in between. In germline, CDR1 is MNHEY, CDR2 SVGEGT. The CDR3 DNA reads as TGTGCCAGCAGTTACGTATGGGCGATCGATGAGCAGTTCTTC. Translation: CASSYVWAIDEQFF.

The CDR3 coding sequence is TGTGCCATCAGTGAGCTTAGCCCGAGCGAGCAGTACTTC. Encoded protein: CAISELSPSEQYF. The rearrangement links TRBV10-3 to TRBJ2-7; no firm D call. CDR1 and CDR2 (germline): ENHRY, SYGVKD. Trimming removed 2 bases from V and 6 bases from J, with 11 bases in between. The CDR3 spans 13 residues.

This clonotype has only a few counts. The CDR3 DNA reads as TGTGCCACCAGCAGAGAGGTTTCAAACACTGAAGCTTTCTTT. This encodes CATSREVSNTEAFF. The J gene is TRBJ1-1, the V gene TRBV15; D is uncertain. Germline lookup yields CDR1 LNHNV and CDR2 YYDKDF (reference sequence). V was clipped by 0 bases and J by 2 bases, with 7 bases between them. The length of the CDR3 is 14 residues. The variable domain in full, with the rest retrieved from reference TRBV15 and TRBJ1-1, is DAMVIQNPRYQVTQFGKPVTLSCSQTLNHNVMYWYQQKSSQAPKLLFHYYDKDFNNEADTPDNFQSRRPNTSFCFLDIRSPGLGDTAMYLCATSREVSNTEAFFGQGTRLTVV.

V is TRBV7-2 and J is TRBJ2-3; 8 bases fit TRBD1. The CDR3 totals 15 residues. Germline CDR1 and CDR2: SGHTA and FQGNSA. V was clipped by 4 bases and J by 1 base; unmatched bases: 4. The CDR3 loop reads CASSYRGYRTDTQYF. The CDR3 region has the DNA TGTGCCAGCAGCTACAGGGGGTACCGCACAGATACGCAGTATTTT.

DNA for the CDR3: TGCGCCAGCAGCCCGCCAGTCGGAACCGTTCAAGAGACCCAGTACTTC. This sequence encodes CASSPPVGTVQETQYF. The J gene is TRBJ2-5, the V gene TRBV5-1, with D unclear. The germline V gene has CDR1 SGHRS and CDR2 YFSETQ. Between the trimmed V and J ends, which lost 4 bases and 2 bases, there was a span of 18 bases. The CDR3 runs 16 residues.

This chain joins TRBV24-1 and TRBJ2-3; no clear D. The V end was cut by 8 bases, the J end by 7 bases, with 3 bases between. The CDR3 sequence is 9 residues long. Germline V gene lookup returns CDR1 KGHDR and CDR2 SFDVKD. The chain's CDR3 is CATIYTQYF. CDR3 in DNA: TGTGCCACCATATATACGCAGTATTTT.

This clonotype was counted between two and nine times. V usage is TRBV5-1 and J usage is TRBJ1-2; D is uncertain. V dropped 1 base and J dropped 6 bases, with 19 bases sitting between them. CDR1 SGHRS and CDR2 YFSETQ come from the germline V gene. CDR3 length equals 16 residues. The CDR3 DNA is TGCGCCAGCAGCTTGTTCGCTACGGGAGGAGGTGATGGCTACACCTTC. Translating it yields CASSLFATGGGDGYTF.

This clonotype was counted at least ten times. The DNA of the CDR3 is TGCAGTGCTGGACGGGACAGGGCCTACGAGCAGTACTTC. It encodes CSAGRDRAYEQYF. The V and J genes are TRBV20-1 and TRBJ2-7; 9 bases are shared with TRBD1. The CDR3 runs 13 residues. CDR1 DFQATT and CDR2 SNEGSKA come from the germline V gene (reference sequence). The J segment lost 2 bases and the V segment lost 5 bases, leaving 4 bases of the junction unmatched.

This clonotype was recorded at least ten times. The rearrangement uses TRBV7-2 and TRBJ2-7, with D possibly being TRBD1 or TRBD2 (6 bases each). V was clipped by 1 base and J by 4 bases, with 14 bases between them. Looked up from germline, CDR1 is SGHTA and CDR2 is FQGNSA. The CDR3 extends over 15 amino acids. The CDR3: CASSLEGGAVYEQYF. CDR3 in DNA: TGTGCCAGCAGCTTAGAGGGGGGAGCGGTATACGAGCAGTACTTC.

This chain uses TRBV19 with TRBJ2-6; D is ambiguous. The germline CDR1 and CDR2 sequences are LNHDA and SQIVND (reference sequence). V lost 3 bases, J lost 0 bases, and 3 bases lay in between. This CDR3 spans 14 amino acids. For the CDR3, the DNA is TGTGCCAGTAGTATTGCCTCTGGGGCCAACGTCCTGACTTTC. Translated: CASSIASGANVLTF.

This clonotype was seen at least ten times. The chain employs TRBV20-1 and TRBJ2-7, with D possibly TRBD1 on 6 matching bases. This CDR3 has 13 residues. The germline CDR1 and CDR2 sequences are DFQATT and SNEGSKA (reference sequence). V shed 4 bases and J shed 0 bases, with 10 bases lying between them. CDR3 residues: CSAILGGSYEQYF. The CDR3 DNA reads as TGCAGTGCTATATTAGGGGGCTCCTACGAGCAGTACTTC.

In this sample, this clonotype turned up a few times. The chain is built from TRBV7-2 and TRBJ2-7; TRBD2 aligns across 9 bases. Trimming at V came to 1 base and at J to 2 bases, leaving 6 bases not matched to a gene. The CDR3 consists of 16 residues. CDR1 SGHTA and CDR2 FQGNSA come from the germline V gene. CDR3 loop: CASSLGLAVPTYEQYF. The CDR3 DNA reads as TGTGCCAGCAGCTTAGGACTAGCGGTACCGACCTACGAGCAGTACTTC. The full variable domain, in which reference TRBV7-2 and TRBJ2-7 provide the parts outside the CDR3, is GAGVSQSPSNKVTEKGKDVELRCDPISGHTALYWYRQSLGQGLEFLIYFQGNSAPDKSGLPSDRFSAERTGGSVSTLTIQRTQQEDSAVYLCASSLGLAVPTYEQYFGPGTRLTVT.

The chain combines TRBV12-3 or TRBV12-4 with TRBJ1-2; D uncertain. V was trimmed by 2 bases and J by 5 bases, leaving 15 bases between them. The CDR3 spans 15 residues. The CDR3: CASSLFMGMGYGYTF. The CDR3 nucleotides read TGTGCCAGCAGTTTATTCATGGGCATGGGGTATGGCTACACCTTC.

In its sample, this clonotype was seen a few times. This chain uses TRBV5-1 with TRBJ2-1, with 8 nucleotides matching TRBD2. Germline trimming cut 2 bases from V and 7 bases from J; bases unmatched to any gene: 8. CDR1 and CDR2 from the germline V gene are SGHRS and YFSETQ. This CDR3 is built from 15 residues. For the CDR3, the DNA is TGCGCCAGCAGCTTCGGGCAGGGCGGGAGGAATGAGCAGTTCTTC. This encodes CASSFGQGGRNEQFF. Complete variable domain (other parts from reference TRBV5-1 and TRBJ2-1): KAGVTQTPRYLIKTRGQQVTLSCSPISGHRSVSWYQQTPGQGLQFLFEYFSETQRNKGNFPGRFSGRQFSNSRSEMNVSTLELGDSALYLCASSFGQGGRNEQFFGPGTRLTVL.

This clonotype was seen a few times. This rearrangement joins TRBV20-1 to TRBJ2-3, with TRBD2 matching over 11 bases. After removal of 6 bases from V and 2 bases from J, the junction contained 4 bases not matched to a gene. The CDR3 has 14 residues. Germline loops: CDR1 DFQATT, CDR2 SNEGSKA (reference sequence). The CDR3 coding sequence is TGCAGTGCCAGACTAGCGGGGATCACAGATACGCAGTATTTT. Its protein product is CSARLAGITDTQYF.

This clonotype was seen only a few times. This chain joins TRBV12-3 or TRBV12-4 and TRBJ1-1; no clear D. V dropped 3 bases and J dropped 2 bases, with 10 bases sitting between them. This CDR3 contains 14 residues. The CDR3 spells CASSFGRRNTEAFF. The CDR3 DNA reads as TGTGCCAGCAGTTTTGGACGGAGAAACACTGAAGCTTTCTTT.